This TCR beta chain originates from a study of cytotoxic CD8 clonotypes in ibrutinib-treated CLL. Overall study: Samples averaged approximately 250,000 productive templates and more than 85,000 productive rearrangements.

Note on this clone: Its antigen is undetermined.

With 2 bases removed from V and 7 bases from J, the gap between germline ends came to 8 bases. Per the germline V gene, CDR1 is SGHTA and CDR2 is FQGNSA. The CDR3 length is 12 residues. This table comes from immunoSEQ multiplex PCR, and its TCRdb copy is limited to in-frame clones, with some not included. The repertoire consists of tens of thousands of clones, with approximately 74% occurring once and the leading ten covering roughly 12%. Broader study findings: The public clonotypes identified were infrequent and showed contraction or stability on treatment.

Extraction of around 2 micrograms of genomic DNA from cryopreserved PBMCs supplied material for TCR beta libraries. The receptor comes from a human donor with chronic lymphocytic leukemia. Source: PBMCs, taken after 12 months of ibrutinib treatment. V usage is TRBV7-2 and J usage is TRBJ1-2, with unresolved D. The CDR3 sequence is CASSLMSGGYTF. CDR3 nucleotides: TGTGCCAGCAGCTTAATGTCGGGTGGCTACACCTTC.